The clone carrying this T cell receptor beta chain was counted at least ten times. Using RNA transcripts as the source, TCR beta CDR3 regions were amplified. With the HTBI primer set, the TCR CDR3 went through a first round of RT-PCR. TCRdb independently ran MiXCR on the multiplex PCR reads; one entry per CDR3 protein. The table has about 690,000 distinct CDR3 sequences, roughly a sixth seen once. This entry comes from a study of T cells in Graves' hyperthyroidism and ophthalmopathy. The CDR3 has 16 amino acids. With 1 base removed from V and 2 bases from J, the gap between germline ends came to 13 bases. The germline V gene encodes CDR1 LGHDT and CDR2 YNNKEL (reference sequence). Exclusion of a patient resulted from uncontrolled infection, other autoimmune disease, pregnancy or lactation.

The chain couples TRBV3-1 to TRBJ2-3; tentative D call: TRBD1 (5 bases). This TCR came from a man aged 45-60 years with Graves' hyperthyroidism. The sequencing input was blood. The CDR3 sequence is CASSQVGAMPTDTQYF. CDR3 coding DNA: TGTGCCAGCAGCCAAGTTGGGGCGATGCCCACAGATACGCAGTATTTT.